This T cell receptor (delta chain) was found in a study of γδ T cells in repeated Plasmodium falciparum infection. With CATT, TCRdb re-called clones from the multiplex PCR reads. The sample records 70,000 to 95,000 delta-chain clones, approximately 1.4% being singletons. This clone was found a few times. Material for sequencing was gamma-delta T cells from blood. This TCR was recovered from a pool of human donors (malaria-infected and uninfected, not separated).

This CDR3 reads CACDPLRGHSWDTRQMFF. In DNA, the CDR3 is TGTGCCTGTGACCCGTTGCGGGGACACTCCTGGGACACCCGACAGATGTTTTTC. This chain connects TRDV2 to TRDJ3; D perhaps matches TRDD3 (5 bases). TCRdb offers no J gene call, so here the DNA was matched to germline to obtain one. This CDR3 region has 18 residues. Germline-derived CDR1 and CDR2 are GEAIGNYY and EKD. V was shortened by 3 bases and J by 0 bases, with 14 bases between the two germline ends.